This T cell receptor (beta chain) was profiled in a study of identical twins (dated by TCRdb to 2016 to 2017). Describing the broader study: To test whether fetal clonotypes persist, the study used deep sequencing on TCR alpha and beta repertoires from monozygotic twins, unrelated adults of various ages, and cord blood. To rule out contamination, replicate twin experiments were performed at different times with different library preparation protocols. Here is what the overall study found, with its caveats: Excess twin sharing in beta out-of-frame sequences was weaker because fewer shared sequences lowered the signal-to-noise ratio. Fewer insertions were carried by abundant cord blood beta clonotypes, a similar but weaker trend appeared in young adult naive repertoires, and no such trend appeared in memory repertoires. Because the same donors could not be followed over many years, the conclusions depended on cross-sectional statistical analysis. In monozygotic twins, out-of-frame TCR alpha sharing was systematically underestimated by recombination models, although the models agreed with sharing between unrelated individuals. Zero-insertion analyses could be partly confounded by invariant T cells such as MAIT and iNKT, though diverse VJ usage argued against such confounding for most clonotypes. Compared with coincidental sharing between unrelated individuals, an excess of low generation-probability sequences was observed among out-of-frame TCR alpha sequences shared between twins.

Trimming accounts for 6 bases at V and 2 bases at J, while the number of junction bases matched to no gene is 4. The CDR3 measures 13 amino acids from cysteine to phenylalanine. Kept here is only the CDR3 DNA, which spans 39 bases and is read in frame from base 1. The germline V gene (reference sequence) provides CDR1 DFQATT and CDR2 SNEGSKA. Library preparation used 5' RACE. Sequencing was performed on an Illumina HiSeq 2000. Template switching added a universal primer binding site, and the final cDNA carried a unique molecular identifier that allowed TCR cDNA molecules to be counted accurately. First-strand cDNA for TCR alpha and beta chains was synthesized from specific primers in the conserved constant-segment region. To control for contamination, each cDNA library was double barcoded with a SMART-Mk sample barcode plus Illumina barcodes. TruSeq adapter sequences and Illumina sample barcodes were added in two successive PCR steps. The Illumina HiSeq platform was used with custom primers to sequence TCR alpha and beta cDNA libraries. On the study's bioinformatics: Raw reads were processed with MiGEC to extract unique molecular identifiers, and MiXCR was used to determine CDR3 positions. Recombination models were inferred per individual with the repgenHMM and IGoR tools using an EM algorithm. The analysis of shared clonotypes was done with the tcR package in R, with sharing normalized by the product of cloneset sizes. To study raw recombination without the effects of thymic and clonal selection, out-of-frame nonproductive sequences were analyzed. TCRdb trimmed the raw reads at Q25, called clones with MiXCR and kept productive beta chains. Each entry merges the rows of one CDR3 protein and shows their most common DNA and genes. Here the V and J calls rest on TCRdb's processing, not on the authors' analysis. Here the sample has 1.5 million to 2 million distinct CDR3 sequences; around a third occur a single time. The ten biggest clones cover around 0.25% of the sample.

Every donor was a healthy Caucasian. This clonotype was counted at least ten times. Its antigen has not been determined. Base qualities are not recorded, but no much larger clone differs from it by a single base. The sequence derives from a newborn girl in good health. Sequencing was done on a sample of cord blood. Here the chain combines TRBV20-1 and TRBJ2-1, and 7 bases in between align with TRBD1. The DNA sequence is as follows: TGCAGTGCGGCCGGGACAGCCTACAATGAGCAGTTCTTC. Its product reads: CSAAGTAYNEQFF.